This T cell receptor beta chain was retrieved from a study of neurological immune-mediated disorders. V was pared by 6 bases and J by 1 base, with 8 bases of the junction left unmatched. The CDR3 totals 14 residues. The germline V gene has CDR1 DFQATT and CDR2 SNEGSKA (reference sequence). The cDNA came from 5'RACE with 10-nucleotide random UMIs. TCRdb recomputed calls from the 5' RACE reads with MiXCR, one row per CDR3 protein. The profile shows 30,000 or so distinct CDR3 sequences, approximately 12% of them singletons. Unsorted libraries were generated from 2 million PBMCs. These cells had been stored in RNAlater at -80 C.

J is TRBJ1-2 and V is TRBV20-1, with 7 bases fitting TRBD1. The sample consisted of PBMCs. The source of this sequence is a man in his 60s in good health. The CDR3 DNA reads as TGCAGTGCACAGCGGGACAGTATTAACTATGGCTACACCTTC. Its protein product is CSAQRDSINYGYTF.